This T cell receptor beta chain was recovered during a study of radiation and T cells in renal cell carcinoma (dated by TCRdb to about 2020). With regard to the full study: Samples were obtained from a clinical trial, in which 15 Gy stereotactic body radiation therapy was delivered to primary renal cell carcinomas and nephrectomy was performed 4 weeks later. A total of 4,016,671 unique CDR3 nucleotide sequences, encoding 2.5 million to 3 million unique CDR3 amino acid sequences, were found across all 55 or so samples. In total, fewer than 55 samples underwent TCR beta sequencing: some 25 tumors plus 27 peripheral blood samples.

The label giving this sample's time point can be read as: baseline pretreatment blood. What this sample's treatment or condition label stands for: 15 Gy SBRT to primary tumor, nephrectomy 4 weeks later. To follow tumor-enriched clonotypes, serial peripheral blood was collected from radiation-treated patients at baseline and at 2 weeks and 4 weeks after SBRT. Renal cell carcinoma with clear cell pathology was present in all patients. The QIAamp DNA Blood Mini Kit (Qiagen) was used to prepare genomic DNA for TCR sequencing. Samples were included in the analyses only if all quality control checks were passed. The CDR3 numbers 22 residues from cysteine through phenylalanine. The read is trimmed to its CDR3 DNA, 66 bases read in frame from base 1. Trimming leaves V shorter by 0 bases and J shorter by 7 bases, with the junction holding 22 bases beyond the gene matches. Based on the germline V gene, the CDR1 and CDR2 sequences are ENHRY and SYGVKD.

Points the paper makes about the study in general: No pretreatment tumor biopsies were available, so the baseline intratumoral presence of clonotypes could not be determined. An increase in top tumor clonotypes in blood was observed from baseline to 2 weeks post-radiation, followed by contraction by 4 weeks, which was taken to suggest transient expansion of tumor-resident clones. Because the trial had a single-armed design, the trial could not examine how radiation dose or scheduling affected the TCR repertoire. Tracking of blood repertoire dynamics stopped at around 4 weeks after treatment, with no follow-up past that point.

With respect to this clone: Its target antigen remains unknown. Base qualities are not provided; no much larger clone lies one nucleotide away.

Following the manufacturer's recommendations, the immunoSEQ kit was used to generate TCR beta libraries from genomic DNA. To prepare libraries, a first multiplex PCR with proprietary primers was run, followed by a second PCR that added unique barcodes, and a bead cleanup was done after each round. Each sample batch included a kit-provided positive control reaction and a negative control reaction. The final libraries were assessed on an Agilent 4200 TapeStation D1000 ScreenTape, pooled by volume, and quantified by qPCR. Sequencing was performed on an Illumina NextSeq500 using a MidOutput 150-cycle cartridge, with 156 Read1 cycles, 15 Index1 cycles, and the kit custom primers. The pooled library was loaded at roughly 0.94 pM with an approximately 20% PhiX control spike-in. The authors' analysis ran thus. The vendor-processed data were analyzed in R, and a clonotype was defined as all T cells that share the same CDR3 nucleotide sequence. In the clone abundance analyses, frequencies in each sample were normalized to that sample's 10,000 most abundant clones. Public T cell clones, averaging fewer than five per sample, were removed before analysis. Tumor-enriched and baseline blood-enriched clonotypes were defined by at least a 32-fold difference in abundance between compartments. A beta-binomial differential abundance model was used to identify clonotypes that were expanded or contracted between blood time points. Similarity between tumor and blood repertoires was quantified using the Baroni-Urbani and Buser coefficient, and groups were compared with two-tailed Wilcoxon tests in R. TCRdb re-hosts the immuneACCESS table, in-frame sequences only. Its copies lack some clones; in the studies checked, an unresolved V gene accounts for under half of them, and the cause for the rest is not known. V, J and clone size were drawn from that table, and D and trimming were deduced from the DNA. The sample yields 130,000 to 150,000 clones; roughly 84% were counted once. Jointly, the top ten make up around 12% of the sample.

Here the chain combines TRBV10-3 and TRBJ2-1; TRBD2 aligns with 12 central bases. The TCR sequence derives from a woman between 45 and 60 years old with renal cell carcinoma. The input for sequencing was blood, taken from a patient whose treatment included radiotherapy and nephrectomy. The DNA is TGTGCCATCAGTGAGTCTCTCTCCCCCTTACTAGCGGGGGGTTCTCGAAGGAATGAGCAGTTCTTC. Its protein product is CAISESLSPLLAGGSRRNEQFF.